This T cell receptor (beta chain) is drawn from a study of blood T cell repertoires in COVID-19. Study-wide context: Sample material is recorded as cDNA or gDNA derived from T cells, B-cell-depleted T cells, or PBMCs.

Under the authors' procedure: Amplification from reference gene primers served as the basis for estimated nucleated cell counts. Generated by immunoSEQ multiplex PCR, the TCRdb table keeps only in-frame clones and is missing some. V and J calls and clone size follow that table, whereas D and trimming were derived from the DNA. The table shows about 67,000 clones, with around 88% occurring only once. The CDR3 totals 21 residues. The sequence came from a woman aged 80 or older with acute or convalescent COVID-19. The sequencing sample was made of peripheral blood. The chain joins TRBV21-1 to TRBJ2-3; TRBD2 is the table's D call, not checked against the DNA. TRBV21-1 is annotated as a pseudogene. CDR3 DNA sequence: TGTGCCAGCAGCAAGCCCCAGGTAGTTGCGGGAGCGCTCAAAAACACAGATACGCAGTATTTT. Protein sequence: CASSKPQVVAGALKNTDTQYF.